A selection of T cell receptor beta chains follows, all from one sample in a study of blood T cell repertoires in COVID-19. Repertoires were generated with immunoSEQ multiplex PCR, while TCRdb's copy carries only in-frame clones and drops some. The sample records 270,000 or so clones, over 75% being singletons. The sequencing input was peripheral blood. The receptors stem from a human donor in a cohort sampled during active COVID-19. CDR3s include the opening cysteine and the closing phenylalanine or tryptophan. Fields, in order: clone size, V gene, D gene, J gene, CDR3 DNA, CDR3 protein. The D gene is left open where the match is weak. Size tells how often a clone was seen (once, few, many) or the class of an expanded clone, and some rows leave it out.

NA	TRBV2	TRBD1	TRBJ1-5	TGTGCCAGCAGGACAGGGGTGAACAATCAGCCCCAGCATTTT	CASRTGVNNQPQHF
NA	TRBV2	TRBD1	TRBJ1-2	TGTGCCAGCAATCCAGGGGGAAGCTATGGCTACACCTTC	CASNPGGSYGYTF
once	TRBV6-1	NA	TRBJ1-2	TGTGCCAGCAGTGAAGCACGGGGGAGGGGCTACACCTTC	CASSEARGRGYTF
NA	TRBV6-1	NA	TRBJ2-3	TGTGCCAGCAGTGAACGGTGGTCGGGGGACCCAGATACGCAGTATTTT	CASSERWSGDPDTQYF
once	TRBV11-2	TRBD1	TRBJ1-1	TGTGCCAGCAGCTTATCTCCCCAGGGGGCAGGTGGTGGGGACACTGAAGCTTTCTTT	CASSLSPQGAGGGDTEAFF
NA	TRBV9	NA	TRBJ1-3	TGTGCCAGCAGCGTGGGGCCCGGGAGCTCTGGAAACACCATATATTTT	CASSVGPGSSGNTIYF
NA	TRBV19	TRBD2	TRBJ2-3	TGTGCCAGTGCCTCTAGCGGGAGAAGTTATACGCAGTATTTT	CASASSGRSYTQYF
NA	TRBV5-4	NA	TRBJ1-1	TGTGCCAGCAGCTTGGACAGGAAGGTAGTCACTGAAGCTTTCTTT	CASSLDRKVVTEAFF
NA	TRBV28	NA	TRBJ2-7	TGTGCCAGCGGCCCGAGGACTACCTCCTACGAGCAGTACTTC	CASGPRTTSYEQYF
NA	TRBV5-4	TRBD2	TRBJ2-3	TGTGCCAGCAGCTTGGGGCGGGGGAGCACAGATACGCAGTATTTT	CASSLGRGSTDTQYF
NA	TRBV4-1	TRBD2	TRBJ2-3	TGCGCCAGCAGCCTCCGAGGACTAGCCACAGATACGCAGTATTTT	CASSLRGLATDTQYF
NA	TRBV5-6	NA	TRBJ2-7	TGTGCCAGCAGCTCCACTCGTTCCTCCTACGAGCAGTACTTC	CASSSTRSSYEQYF
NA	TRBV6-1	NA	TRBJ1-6	TGTGCCAGCAGTGAAGCGCTTGAAGGGAGCTCCTATAATTCACCCCTCCACTTT	CASSEALEGSSYNSPLHF
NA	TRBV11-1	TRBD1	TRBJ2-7	TGTGCCAGCAGCTTCTGGGACAGGGGCTACGAGCAGTACTTC	CASSFWDRGYEQYF
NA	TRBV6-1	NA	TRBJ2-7	TGTGCCAGCAGTGAACAGGGATTTAAACTTGGCGAGCAGTACTTC	CASSEQGFKLGEQYF
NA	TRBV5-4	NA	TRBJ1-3	TGTGCCAGCAGCTCCGGTAGAGGGTTACCCCTCGGAGGTGGAAACACCATATATTTT	CASSSGRGLPLGGGNTIYF
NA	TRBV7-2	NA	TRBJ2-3	TGTGCCAGCAACCAATTTGGAGGCACAGATACGCAGTATTTT	CASNQFGGTDTQYF
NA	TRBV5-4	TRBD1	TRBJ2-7	TGTGCCAGCAGCTTGGTGGGGACAGACTCCTACGAGCAGTACTTC	CASSLVGTDSYEQYF
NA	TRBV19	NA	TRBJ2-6	TGTGCCAGTAGTAGCCCGCCTCTATTGGGCCCTGGGGCCAACGTCCTGACTTTC	CASSSPPLLGPGANVLTF
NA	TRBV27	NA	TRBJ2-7	TGTGCCAGCAGTCCGGACAGTTTCTCCTACGAGCAGTACTTC	CASSPDSFSYEQYF
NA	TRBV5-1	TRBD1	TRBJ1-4	TGCGCCAGCAGCCCAGGGCCCAGGGGGGATGGAAAACTGTTTTTT	CASSPGPRGDGKLFF
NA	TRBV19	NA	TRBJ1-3	TGTGCCAGTAGTATAGGCTCGAGCCGTCTCACTGGAAACACCATATATTTT	CASSIGSSRLTGNTIYF
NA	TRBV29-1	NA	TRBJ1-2	TGCAGCGTTGAAGTCAGCCAGGTCTATGGCTACACCTTC	CSVEVSQVYGYTF
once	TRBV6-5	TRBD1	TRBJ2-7	TGTGCCAGCAGCAAGTACGGACAGGTATACGAAGGGCAGTACTTC	CASSKYGQVYEGQYF
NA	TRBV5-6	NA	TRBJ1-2	TGTGCCAGCAGCTTCGACAGGAGGTATGCCGGCTACACCTTC	CASSFDRRYAGYTF
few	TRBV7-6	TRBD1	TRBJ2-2	TGTGCCAGCAGCTTCAGGGTTCAGGGGGCCCCCGGGGAGCTGTTTTTT	CASSFRVQGAPGELFF
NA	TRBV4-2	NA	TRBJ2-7	TGTGCCAGCAGCCAAGATAGGGGCGGGGACTACGAGCAGTACTTC	CASSQDRGGDYEQYF
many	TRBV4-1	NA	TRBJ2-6	TGCGCCAGCAGCCAAGGGTGGGGAGACTCTGGGGCCAACGTCCTGACTTTC	CASSQGWGDSGANVLTF
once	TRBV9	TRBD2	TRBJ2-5	TGTGCCAGCAGCTTAGGGACTATCGGGGAGACCCAGTACTTC	CASSLGTIGETQYF
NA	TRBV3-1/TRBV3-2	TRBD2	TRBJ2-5	TGTGCCAGCAGCCAAGAATACCCGACTAGCGAACAAGAGACCCAGTACTTC	CASSQEYPTSEQETQYF
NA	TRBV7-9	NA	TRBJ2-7	TGTGCCAGCAGCTCAGGACAATCCCCGCCGTACTTC	CASSSGQSPPYF
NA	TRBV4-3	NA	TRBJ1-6	TGCGCCAGCAGCCAAGATCTGGTAGGAGGCAATTCACCCCTCCACTTT	CASSQDLVGGNSPLHF
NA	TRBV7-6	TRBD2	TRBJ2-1	TGTGCCAGCAGCTTGTCGCCGGCGGGAGGGACCATCTACAATGAGCAGTTCTTC	CASSLSPAGGTIYNEQFF